Below, 10 T cell receptor beta chains from the same sample are listed, as sequenced in a study of cytomegalovirus exposure and HLA in healthy donors. The PCR used 60 Vbeta and 13 Jbeta primers. The repertoire was sequenced with immunoSEQ multiplex PCR; TCRdb's copy has only in-frame clones and lacks some. The sample data list roughly 76,000 clones. The sequenced material came from PBMCs. These receptors were obtained from a female donor in good health and CMV-seropositive.

V is TRBV11-2 and J is TRBJ2-7, with TRBD2 identical over 12 bases. The CDR3 extends over 15 amino acids. The germline V gene has CDR1 SGHAT and CDR2 FQNNGV. V gave up 5 bases and J gave up 4 bases; unmatched junction bases: 6. In DNA form, the CDR3 reads TGTGCCAGCAGCACTACTAGCGGGGGGAGGTACGAGCAGTACTTC. Its translation is CASSTTSGGRYEQYF.

The chain combines TRBV9 with TRBJ2-1, with 9 bases matching TRBD2. CDR3 length: 15 residues. Germline CDR1 SGDLS, CDR2 YYNGEE. J gave up 9 bases and V 1 base, and 8 bases lay outside the gene matches. CDR3 sequence reads: CASSVRGTSSSEQFF. The CDR3 nucleotides read TGTGCCAGCAGCGTAAGAGGGACTAGCAGTAGTGAGCAGTTCTTC.

This chain joins TRBV6-1 and TRBJ1-3, with TRBD1 matching 12 bases. CDR1 is MNHNS and CDR2 is SASEGT in the germline V gene. J was trimmed by 0 bases and V by 4 bases; bases with no gene match: 4. The CDR3 is made up of 17 amino acids. The CDR3 bases are TGTGCCAGCAGTGGGGACAGGGGGCTTGGCTCTGGAAACACCATATATTTT. It yields the protein CASSGDRGLGSGNTIYF.

V usage is TRBV29-1 and J usage is TRBJ1-2; the match to TRBD1 covers 7 bases. V dropped 5 bases and J dropped 8; count of bases not matched to a gene: 11. The CDR3 is made up of 13 amino acids. Looked up from germline, CDR1 is SQVTM and CDR2 is ANQGSEA. This CDR3 is CSVHTGAIVGYTF. The CDR3 region has the DNA TGCAGCGTTCATACAGGGGCCATCGTAGGCTACACCTTC.

The chain carries TRBV15 and TRBJ1-2; TRBD1 agrees at 7 bases. The ends lost 1 base at V and 2 bases at J; junction bases unmatched: 7. The length of the CDR3 is 16 residues. The V gene's germline CDR1 is LNHNV and CDR2 YYDKDF (reference sequence). CDR3 residues: CATSRVKVRGNYGYTF. CDR3 bases: TGTGCCACCAGCAGAGTAAAAGTCAGGGGGAACTATGGCTACACCTTC. Complete variable domain (other parts from reference TRBV15 and TRBJ1-2): DAMVIQNPRYQVTQFGKPVTLSCSQTLNHNVMYWYQQKSSQAPKLLFHYYDKDFNNEADTPDNFQSRRPNTSFCFLDIRSPGLGDTAMYLCATSRVKVRGNYGYTFGSGTRLTVV.

This chain joins TRBV30 and TRBJ1-2; 7 bases agree with TRBD1. The CDR3 runs 14 residues. Germline CDR1 is GTSNPN and CDR2 is SVGIG (reference sequence). The ends lost 0 bases at V and 10 bases at J; junction bases unmatched: 11. CDR3 sequence: CAWSVYLGGQHYTF. For the CDR3, the DNA is TGTGCCTGGAGTGTATATCTTGGGGGACAGCACTACACCTTC.

V usage is TRBV19 and J usage is TRBJ1-2; TRBD1 agrees at 7 bases. Per germline, CDR1 LNHDA and CDR2 SQIVND (reference sequence). Unmatched junction bases numbered 6, after V lost 4 bases and J lost 4 bases. The CDR3 has 14 residues. This CDR3 is CASSTQGVSYGYTF. The CDR3 coding sequence is TGTGCCAGTAGTACGCAGGGGGTTTCCTATGGCTACACCTTC.

The V and J genes are TRBV7-3 and TRBJ2-6; TRBD1 matches at 10 bases. Unmatched junction bases numbered 3, after V lost 5 bases and J lost 2 bases. In germline, CDR1 is SGHTA, CDR2 FQGTGA. The CDR3 has 16 residues. The CDR3 nucleotides are TGTGCCAGCAGCCATGGGACAGGGGCTGGGGCCAACGTCCTGACTTTC. It is translated as CASSHGTGAGANVLTF.

The gene calls are TRBV20-1 and TRBJ1-2; D may be TRBD1 (6 bases). Germline lookup yields CDR1 DFQATT and CDR2 SNEGSKA (reference sequence). The CDR3 consists of 11 residues. V lost 5 bases and J lost 5, with 9 bases in between. The CDR3 reads CSARTDYGYTF. The CDR3 DNA reads as TGCAGTGCTCGGACAGATTATGGCTACACCTTC.

The rearrangement joins TRBV28 to TRBJ2-7; TRBD2 agrees at 8 bases. The germline CDR1 and CDR2 sequences are MDHEN and SYDVKM. V lost 5 bases and J lost 5; bases outside the gene matches: 11. The CDR3 runs to 15 residues. CDR3 protein: CASSKISGSDNEQYF. DNA of the CDR3: TGTGCCAGCAGTAAGATCAGCGGGAGTGATAACGAGCAGTACTTC.